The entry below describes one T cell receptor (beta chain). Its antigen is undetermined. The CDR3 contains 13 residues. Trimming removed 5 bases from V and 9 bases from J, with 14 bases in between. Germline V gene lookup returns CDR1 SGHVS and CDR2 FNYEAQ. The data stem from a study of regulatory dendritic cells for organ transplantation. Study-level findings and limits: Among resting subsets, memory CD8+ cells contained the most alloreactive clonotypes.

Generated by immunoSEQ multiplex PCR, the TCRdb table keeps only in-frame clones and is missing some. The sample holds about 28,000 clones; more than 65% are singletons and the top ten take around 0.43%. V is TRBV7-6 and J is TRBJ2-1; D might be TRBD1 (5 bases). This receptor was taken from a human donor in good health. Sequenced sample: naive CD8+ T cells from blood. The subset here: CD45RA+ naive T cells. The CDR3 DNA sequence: TGTGCCAGCAGCCTGGGGCGCAAGGGTGAGCAGTTCTTC. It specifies CASSLGRKGEQFF.